The 26 T cell receptor beta chains in this list originate from one sample, sequenced in a study of identical twins. TCRdb passed the 5' RACE reads through MiXCR, listing each CDR3 protein once. The repertoire includes fewer than 500,000 distinct CDR3 sequences, less than 25% of them detected once, and roughly 3% sits in the top ten. These same data were also listed under a study on T cells expressing NK-cell markers.

The sequencing sample was made of CD4+ T cells sorted from blood. Receptors originate from a woman aged 18-29 years in good health.

The chain carries TRBV11-1 and TRBJ2-1, with D hard to call. Germline CDR1 is SGHAT and CDR2 is FQDESV (reference sequence). The CDR3 totals 17 residues. Trimming stripped 4 bases from V and 0 bases from J, with 16 bases between. The CDR3 DNA follows: TGTGCCAGCAGCTCCGGGTCTGGGGAAGGCTCCTACAATGAGCAGTTCTTC. Protein: CASSSGSGEGSYNEQFF.

The CDR3: CASSPRGQLNYGYTF. CDR3 coding DNA: TGTGCCAGCAGCCCGCGGGGACAGCTTAACTATGGCTACACCTTC. The chain uses TRBV9 and TRBJ1-2; 7 bases fit TRBD1. Per the germline V gene, CDR1 is SGDLS and CDR2 is YYNGEE. CDR3 size: 15 residues. V dropped 4 bases and J dropped 1; count of bases not matched to a gene: 7.

Only a few counts were recorded for this clonotype. The chain recombines TRBV5-1 with TRBJ2-1; 8 bases map to TRBD1. There are 16 residues in the CDR3. Germline values: CDR1 SGHRS, CDR2 YFSETQ. V was pared by 6 bases and J by 0 bases, with 8 bases of the junction left unmatched. CDR3 amino acids: CASTPGGGVSYNEQFF. DNA for the CDR3: TGCGCCAGCACCCCAGGGGGCGGGGTCTCCTACAATGAGCAGTTCTTC.

This clonotype has just a few counts. The chain couples TRBV5-1 to TRBJ2-2, with D uncertain. V was pared by 1 base and J by 4 bases, with 17 bases between. The V gene's germline CDR1 is SGHRS and CDR2 YFSETQ. This CDR3 is built from 17 residues. The DNA of the CDR3 is TGCGCCAGCAGCTTGTTTAAATCCTCCATTGGCACCGGGGAGCTGTTTTTT. Translated: CASSLFKSSIGTGELFF.

The rearrangement links TRBV30 to TRBJ2-2; 7 nucleotides agree with TRBD1. Germline V gene lookup returns CDR1 GTSNPN and CDR2 SVGIG (reference sequence). The ends lost 5 bases at V and 6 bases at J; junction bases unmatched: 0. This CDR3 spans 11 amino acids. The CDR3 spells CAWDRAGELFF. CDR3 sequence (DNA): TGTGCCTGGGACAGGGCCGGGGAGCTGTTTTTT.

This clonotype turned up a few times. V and J are TRBV5-6 and TRBJ2-5; TRBD2 agrees at 10 bases. This CDR3 is 16 amino acids long. Germline CDR1 and CDR2: SGHDT and YYEEEE. V dropped 0 bases and J dropped 3; count of bases not matched to a gene: 5. CDR3 sequence reads: CASSLAPSGGEETQYF. The CDR3 nucleotides read TGTGCCAGCAGCTTGGCCCCTAGCGGGGGTGAAGAGACCCAGTACTTC.

This clonotype was observed at least ten times. This rearrangement joins TRBV5-1 to TRBJ2-1, with D hard to call. Germline assignment: CDR1 SGHRS and CDR2 YFSETQ. Trimming removed 0 bases from V and 4 bases from J, with 8 bases in between. This CDR3 has 14 residues. CDR3 in amino acids: CASSLGAPYNEQFF. The CDR3 DNA reads as TGCGCCAGCAGCTTGGGGGCCCCATACAATGAGCAGTTCTTC. Supplemented by reference TRBV5-1 and TRBJ2-1, the full variable domain reads KAGVTQTPRYLIKTRGQQVTLSCSPISGHRSVSWYQQTPGQGLQFLFEYFSETQRNKGNFPGRFSGRQFSNSRSEMNVSTLELGDSALYLCASSLGAPYNEQFFGPGTRLTVL.

In nucleotides, the CDR3 is TGCAGTGCTACCAGCACAGGGCGGTACAATGAGCAGTTCTTC. Translated: CSATSTGRYNEQFF. The V gene is TRBV20-1, the J gene TRBJ2-1; D possibly corresponds to TRBD1 (6 bases). The CDR3 spans 14 residues. Trimming took 4 bases from V and 4 from J, leaving 14 bases between them. Germline V CDR1 and CDR2: DFQATT, SNEGSKA (reference sequence).

CDR3 sequence reads: CAWRSGRFEQYF. CDR3 nucleotide sequence: TGTGCCTGGAGATCCGGGAGGTTCGAGCAGTACTTC. V and J are TRBV30 and TRBJ2-7, with 7 bases that match TRBD2. Germline CDR1 GTSNPN, CDR2 SVGIG (reference sequence). After removal of 3 bases from V and 6 bases from J, the junction contained 5 bases not matched to a gene. This CDR3 has 12 residues.

This clonotype has a count of ten or more. The genes are TRBV6-1 and TRBJ2-7; D might be TRBD1 (6 bases). Trimming shortened V by 10 bases and J by 2 bases, and 15 bases separated the two germline ends. This CDR3 is built from 13 residues. Germline CDR1 MNHNS, CDR2 SASEGT. CDR3 sequence reads: CATTGTSTYEQYF. DNA for the CDR3: TGTGCCACTACCGGGACATCCACCTACGAGCAGTACTTC.

This clonotype has a handful of counts. This sequence joins TRBV11-1 and TRBJ2-1; TRBD2 matches at 7 bases. Germline values: CDR1 SGHAT, CDR2 FQDESV (reference sequence). V shed 4 bases, J shed 4 bases, and the junction held 19 bases outside the gene matches. The CDR3 runs to 19 residues. The DNA for the CDR3 is TGTGCCAGCAGCTCCGGTTCGGGGGAGGGCCGGACCAGGTACAATGAGCAGTTCTTC. This gives the protein CASSSGSGEGRTRYNEQFF. Full variable domain (rest looked up from reference TRBV11-1 and TRBJ2-1): EAEVAQSPRYKITEKSQAVAFWCDPISGHATLYWYRQILGQGPELLVQFQDESVVDDSQLPKDRFSAERLKGVDSTLKIQPAELGDSAMYLCASSSGSGEGRTRYNEQFFGPGTRLTVL.

There are a few counts of this clonotype. The rearrangement joins TRBV5-1 to TRBJ1-1, with TRBD1 identical over 9 bases. The CDR3 is 15 amino acids. CDR1 is SGHRS, CDR2 YFSETQ, per germline. J lost 4 bases, V lost 0 bases, and 4 bases had no gene match. CDR3 DNA sequence: TGCGCCAGCAGCTTGGGACAGGGGGGGTCCACTGAAGCTTTCTTT. Translated, it gives CASSLGQGGSTEAFF.

This clonotype showed up just a few times. The genes are TRBV29-1 and TRBJ2-5; no clear D. The germline gives CDR1 SQVTM, CDR2 ANQGSEA. The CDR3 is 12 amino acids. Trimming took 4 bases from V and 4 from J, leaving 10 bases between them. The chain's CDR3 is CSVGAGTETQYF. The CDR3 DNA reads TGCAGCGTTGGGGCAGGAACAGAGACCCAGTACTTC.

V usage is TRBV28 and J usage is TRBJ2-7, with 12 bases that match TRBD1. J was trimmed by 4 bases and V by 3 bases; bases with no gene match: 10. The CDR3 runs 17 residues. Germline-derived CDR1 and CDR2 are MDHEN and SYDVKM. Here the CDR3 DNA reads TGTGCCAGCAGTTTCCTTATGGGACAGGGGGCCTCTTACGAGCAGTACTTC. This encodes CASSFLMGQGASYEQYF.

This clonotype has only a few counts. The rearrangement joins TRBV5-1 to TRBJ2-7; D might be TRBD1 (5 bases). V was clipped by 5 bases and J by 4 bases, with 10 bases between them. The CDR3 loop spans 12 amino acids. CDR1 and CDR2 from the germline V gene are SGHRS and YFSETQ. The CDR3 DNA is TGCGCCAGCAGAAGGGGCGAGTACGAGCAGTACTTC. Translation gives CASRRGEYEQYF.

This rearrangement joins TRBV20-1 to TRBJ2-3, with TRBD2 identical over 11 bases. Germline loops: CDR1 DFQATT, CDR2 SNEGSKA (reference sequence). The CDR3 is 15 amino acids. V lost 3 bases and J lost 4; bases outside the gene matches: 6. DNA of the CDR3: TGCAGTGCTAGCCAACTAGCGGGAGTTTCAGATACGCAGTATTTT. It yields the protein CSASQLAGVSDTQYF.

This sequence joins TRBV29-1 and TRBJ1-1; no clear D gene. The CDR3 sequence is 13 residues long. The ends were cut back, 1 base at V and 1 base at J, with 7 bases in the middle. Germline lookup yields CDR1 SQVTM and CDR2 ANQGSEA. The CDR3 region has the DNA TGCAGCGTTGAAGTGAGCACGAACACTGAAGCTTTCTTT. It translates to CSVEVSTNTEAFF.

This clonotype has a handful of counts. The chain links TRBV12-3 or TRBV12-4 to TRBJ2-2; D is perhaps TRBD1 or TRBD2 (5 bases each). The CDR3 length is 14 residues. The germline V and J ends were trimmed by 6 bases and 4 bases, with 12 bases remaining between them. CDR3 loop: CASRPGPSTGELFF. The DNA for the CDR3 is TGTGCCAGCAGACCGGGACCGAGCACCGGGGAGCTGTTTTTT.

The chain employs TRBV20-1 and TRBJ2-1; 8 bases are a match to TRBD2. V dropped 5 bases and J dropped 6; count of bases not matched to a gene: 3. Germline CDR1 and CDR2: DFQATT and SNEGSKA (reference sequence). The CDR3 is 12 residues long. CDR3 DNA sequence: TGCAGTGCTCAGAGCGGGAGCAATGAGCAGTTCTTC. This codes for CSAQSGSNEQFF.

The rearrangement joins TRBV20-1 to TRBJ1-1, with 9 bases that match TRBD1. The CDR3 totals 14 residues. The junction had 4 bases not matched to a gene; V was cut back by 5 bases and J by 0 bases. Per the germline V gene, CDR1 is DFQATT and CDR2 is SNEGSKA (reference sequence). The CDR3 loop reads CSAGGTGLNTEAFF. CDR3 nucleotide sequence: TGCAGTGCTGGTGGGACAGGGCTGAACACTGAAGCTTTCTTT.

The chain combines TRBV12-3 or TRBV12-4 with TRBJ2-2; 8 bases line up with TRBD1. This CDR3 contains 14 residues. The V segment lost 4 bases and the J segment 6 bases; nucleotides outside the gene matches: 4. CDR3 amino acids: CASSYRGEAGELFF. The DNA of the CDR3 is TGTGCCAGCAGTTACAGGGGGGAAGCCGGGGAGCTGTTTTTT.

This clonotype was observed a few times. The chain links TRBV20-1 to TRBJ2-7; D not certain. There are 12 residues in the CDR3. The germline V gene has CDR1 DFQATT and CDR2 SNEGSKA (reference sequence). V gave up 6 bases and J gave up 7 bases, with 16 bases separating them. The CDR3 nucleotides are TGCAGTGCCCCTGGCCAGGCTAAAGAGCAGTACTTC. Translating gives CSAPGQAKEQYF.

This clonotype was found a few times. The V gene is TRBV30, the J gene TRBJ2-1; D remains unclear. Trimming cost V 2 bases and J 4 bases, with 12 bases left between them. The CDR3 is 14 residues long. Germline-derived CDR1 and CDR2 are GTSNPN and SVGIG (reference sequence). As DNA, the CDR3 is TGTGCCTGGAGTCTGGTCGGTTTATACAATGAGCAGTTCTTC. This encodes CAWSLVGLYNEQFF.

V and J are TRBV7-8 and TRBJ2-7; TRBD2 is a possible D gene (6 bases). V lost 0 bases, J lost 2 bases, and 14 bases lay in between. The CDR3 totals 16 residues. Germline V gene sequence: CDR1 SGHVS, CDR2 FQNEAQ. CDR3 sequence (DNA): TGTGCCAGCAGCTTAGCGTTCGGGGGAAGACCCTACGAGCAGTACTTC. Its protein product is CASSLAFGGRPYEQYF.

This rearrangement joins TRBV12-3 or TRBV12-4 to TRBJ2-2; D is possibly TRBD2 (5 bases). This CDR3 is built from 16 residues. V lost 7 bases, J lost 6 bases, and 21 bases lay in between. The CDR3 nucleotides read TGTGCCAGCACTCGACCTTCTAGCTTAGGGTCCGGGGAGCTGTTTTTT. It translates to CASTRPSSLGSGELFF.

V gene TRBV30 combines with J gene TRBJ2-2; D is undetermined. Trimming pared 5 bases from V and 2 bases from J, leaving 6 bases between. Germline V lookup: CDR1 GTSNPN, CDR2 SVGIG (reference sequence). The CDR3 spans 12 residues. CDR3 amino acids: CAWWGNTGELFF. DNA of the CDR3: TGTGCCTGGTGGGGTAACACCGGGGAGCTGTTTTTT.